Listed below are T cell receptor beta chains from one sample, sequenced in a study of blood T cells in healthy people across ages. MiXCR, applied by TCRdb to the 5' RACE reads, yields one record per CDR3 protein. The sample shows about 780,000 distinct CDR3 sequences, about a quarter of them seen only once. These data also featured in a second study, about T cells of mothers and their children.

Input material: blood. These TCRs come from a boy aged 10-17 years in good health. CDR3s include the opening cysteine and the closing phenylalanine or tryptophan. The order of the fields is J gene, V gene, clone size, D gene, CDR3 DNA, CDR3 protein. D genes are given only for firm matches. The size field is filled for only some rows; it gives once, few, many or a size class.

J: TRBJ2-3
V: TRBV5-1
size: few
D: TRBD1
DNA: TGCGCCAGCAGCATCGGACAGGGGGCCCCAGATACGCAGTATTTT
CDR3: CASSIGQGAPDTQYF

J: TRBJ2-1
V: TRBV5-1
size: few
D: TRBD2
DNA: TGCGCCAGCAGCGGGGGGGGTCTGGATGAGCAGTTCTTC
CDR3: CASSGGGLDEQFF

J: TRBJ2-3
V: TRBV10-1
size: -
D: TRBD2
DNA: TGCGCCAGCAGCGCGGGGGAGCGCACAGATACGCAGTATTTT
CDR3: CASSAGERTDTQYF

J: TRBJ1-1
V: TRBV15
size: few
D: -
DNA: TGTGCCACCAGCAGTTCAGGGGCCGAAGCTTTCTTT
CDR3: CATSSSGAEAFF

J: TRBJ2-7
V: TRBV12-3/TRBV12-4
size: few
D: -
DNA: TGTGCCAGCGGGCGGGAAGGGCCCTACGAGCAGTACTTC
CDR3: CASGREGPYEQYF

J: TRBJ2-5
V: TRBV7-2
size: -
D: TRBD2
DNA: TGTGCCAGCAGCTTGGGACTAGCGACCCACCTAACAGAGACCCAGTACTTC
CDR3: CASSLGLATHLTETQYF

J: TRBJ2-3
V: TRBV7-9
size: few
D: TRBD1
DNA: TGTGCCAGCAGCCTATGGACAGGGTTGGCAGATACGCAGTATTTT
CDR3: CASSLWTGLADTQYF

J: TRBJ1-2
V: TRBV10-3
size: few
D: -
DNA: TGTGCCATCAGTACAACATTCCGGGACCTTGCTAACTATGGCTACACCTTC
CDR3: CAISTTFRDLANYGYTF

J: TRBJ1-2
V: TRBV2
size: few
D: -
DNA: TGTGCCAGCAGTGCGGGGGTTGCTAACTATGGCTACACCTTC
CDR3: CASSAGVANYGYTF

J: TRBJ1-4
V: TRBV9
size: few
D: -
DNA: TGTGCCAGCAGCCCTGGGACCGGGGAAAAACTGTTTTTT
CDR3: CASSPGTGEKLFF

J: TRBJ1-4
V: TRBV5-1
size: few
D: TRBD1
DNA: TGCGCCAGCAGCCCCTCATTGGGACAGGGTAATGAAAAACTGTTTTTT
CDR3: CASSPSLGQGNEKLFF

J: TRBJ2-5
V: TRBV5-1
size: -
D: TRBD1
DNA: TGCGCCAGCAGCAAGTGGACAGGGGGAGAGACCCAGTACTTC
CDR3: CASSKWTGGETQYF

J: TRBJ2-7
V: TRBV7-6
size: many
D: -
DNA: TGCGCCAGCAGCTTGGAACAGGGTCCCTACGAGCAGTACTTC
CDR3: CASSLEQGPYEQYF

J: TRBJ2-7
V: TRBV12-3/TRBV12-4
size: -
D: TRBD1
DNA: TGTGCCTCCGGAGAGACAGGGGGTTACGAGCAGTACTTC
CDR3: CASGETGGYEQYF

J: TRBJ2-3
V: TRBV7-2
size: few
D: -
DNA: TGTGCCAGCAGCTTAGCGCGCAGGGGCACAGATACGCAGTATTTT
CDR3: CASSLARRGTDTQYF

J: TRBJ2-3
V: TRBV7-3
size: once
D: -
DNA: TGTGCCAGCAGCTTAAGGGCAGGTCCTAGCACAGATACGCAGTATTTT
CDR3: CASSLRAGPSTDTQYF

J: TRBJ1-1
V: TRBV12-3/TRBV12-4
size: -
D: -
DNA: TGTGCCAGCAGCCGACAGGCCCCGGAGGAAGCTTTCTTT
CDR3: CASSRQAPEEAFF

J: TRBJ2-1
V: TRBV5-1
size: once
D: TRBD1
DNA: TGCGCCAGCAGCTCCGGGACAGGGAGCGACAATGAGCAGTTCTTC
CDR3: CASSSGTGSDNEQFF

J: TRBJ2-7
V: TRBV5-1
size: -
D: -
DNA: TGCGCCAGCAGCCTGGGGATAGTTGCTAACGAGCAGTACTTC
CDR3: CASSLGIVANEQYF

J: TRBJ1-2
V: TRBV20-1
size: -
D: -
DNA: TGCAGTGCCTATGGGGGGGCCCAGTATGGCTACACCTTC
CDR3: CSAYGGAQYGYTF

J: TRBJ1-2
V: TRBV6-6
size: -
D: -
DNA: TGTGCCAGCACTGGGGCCTCCTATGGCTACACCTTC
CDR3: CASTGASYGYTF

J: TRBJ1-4
V: TRBV6-1
size: -
D: -
DNA: TGTGCCAGCAGTGAAGCAGGGAGTTTCTCCGAAAAACTGTTTTTT
CDR3: CASSEAGSFSEKLFF

J: TRBJ1-6
V: TRBV20-1
size: -
D: TRBD1
DNA: TGCAGTGCTAGAGGGTTGGACAGGTGGCAGTCACCCCTCCACTTT
CDR3: CSARGLDRWQSPLHF

J: TRBJ1-1
V: TRBV9
size: few
D: TRBD1
DNA: TGTGCCAGCAGCGTAGGGCAGGGGGACGTCTTCACTGAAGCTTTCTTT
CDR3: CASSVGQGDVFTEAFF

J: TRBJ2-7
V: TRBV29-1
size: -
D: -
DNA: TGCAGCGTGCTCCCCCGGGAGAGCTCCTACGAGCAGTACTTC
CDR3: CSVLPRESSYEQYF

J: TRBJ2-5
V: TRBV11-1
size: few
D: -
DNA: TGTGCCAGCAGCCATCAAGGAAAGGGCCAAGAGACCCAGTACTTC
CDR3: CASSHQGKGQETQYF

J: TRBJ1-1
V: TRBV9
size: -
D: -
DNA: TGTGCCAGCAGCGTAGGCCGAGGGGCCCCAGGGGCGGTAATGAACACTGAAGCTTTCTTT
CDR3: CASSVGRGAPGAVMNTEAFF

J: TRBJ2-3
V: TRBV11-2
size: -
D: -
DNA: TGTGCCAGCAGCTTAGTAGTGAATACGCAGTATTTT
CDR3: CASSLVVNTQYF

J: TRBJ2-4
V: TRBV12-3/TRBV12-4
size: -
D: TRBD2
DNA: TGTGCCAGCAGTCCGACTAGCAAAATAGCCAAAAACATTCAGTACTTC
CDR3: CASSPTSKIAKNIQYF